This is a list of T cell receptor beta chains from one sample in a study of blood T cell repertoires in COVID-19. This table comes from immunoSEQ multiplex PCR, and its TCRdb copy is limited to in-frame clones, with some not included. The table lists around 110,000 clones, around four fifths of them singletons, with 16% in the top ten. Sequenced material: peripheral blood. These receptors were collected from a man between 60 and 75 years old with active or convalescent COVID-19. The CDR3 runs from the conserved cysteine through the conserved F or W. A D gene is named only where the DNA matches it firmly. The listing skips clone size in some rows; elsewhere it reads once, few, many or a size class.

d_call j_call v_call clone_size cdr3_aa
. TRBJ1-3 TRBV7-2 . CASSINRSPRLYF
TRBD1 TRBJ2-7 TRBV7-9 . CASSLGQGLYEQYF
TRBD1 TRBJ2-7 TRBV19 . CASSIGGQGHSYEQYF
. TRBJ2-6 TRBV7-2 . CASSPPGVLTF
. TRBJ1-5 TRBV7-9 . CASSLGTGIDQPQHF
. TRBJ2-7 TRBV10-2 . CASKDSNRYEQYF
. TRBJ2-3 TRBV15 . CATSPRLDRTDTQYF
. TRBJ2-3 TRBV10-3 few CAISESSDTQYF
. TRBJ1-5 TRBV18 . CASSPGLRVITGNQPQHF
TRBD2 TRBJ2-1 TRBV4-1 . CASSLGLAGLTGEQFF
. TRBJ2-7 TRBV4-1 . CASSQILEPEQYF
. TRBJ2-5 TRBV28 . CASRSTRETQYF
TRBD2 TRBJ2-6 TRBV6-6 . CASSPGLAGVAGANVLTF
TRBD1 TRBJ2-3 TRBV5-4 . CASSKQGPRTGDTQYF
. TRBJ2-5 TRBV5-1 . CASSLRTVQETQYF
. TRBJ2-1 TRBV3-1/TRBV3-2 . CASSAQGAGGRNEQFF
TRBD1 TRBJ1-1 TRBV7-2 . CASSRDRGTEAFF
. TRBJ2-5 TRBV3-1/TRBV3-2 . CASSQTRSETQYF
TRBD2 TRBJ2-7 TRBV7-8 . CASSLVGASGPYEQYF
. TRBJ1-4 TRBV24-1 . CATSDTRSTNEKLFF
TRBD2 TRBJ2-1 TRBV4-3 . CASSRAGLAGGGEQFF
. TRBJ1-1 TRBV4-3 . CASSPSLRGDTEAFF
. TRBJ1-5 TRBV20-1 . CSASLSFLGQLPLSNQPQHF
. TRBJ2-1 TRBV5-1 . CASSLWVGASNEQFF
TRBD1 TRBJ1-3 TRBV28 . CASSHLTGAGGNTIYF
. TRBJ1-5 TRBV24-1 . CATSDLQGLNQPQHF
. TRBJ1-2 TRBV9 . CASSVGWATYGYTF
TRBD1 TRBJ1-4 TRBV4-2 . CASSQGDRVGNEKLFF
. TRBJ2-7 TRBV6-5 once CATTRTDTYEQYF
TRBD2 TRBJ2-1 TRBV7-2 . CASSPQGGVNEQFF
. TRBJ1-2 TRBV10-3 . CAISESGTRYGYTF
TRBD1 TRBJ1-2 TRBV28 few CASTTGGADGYTF